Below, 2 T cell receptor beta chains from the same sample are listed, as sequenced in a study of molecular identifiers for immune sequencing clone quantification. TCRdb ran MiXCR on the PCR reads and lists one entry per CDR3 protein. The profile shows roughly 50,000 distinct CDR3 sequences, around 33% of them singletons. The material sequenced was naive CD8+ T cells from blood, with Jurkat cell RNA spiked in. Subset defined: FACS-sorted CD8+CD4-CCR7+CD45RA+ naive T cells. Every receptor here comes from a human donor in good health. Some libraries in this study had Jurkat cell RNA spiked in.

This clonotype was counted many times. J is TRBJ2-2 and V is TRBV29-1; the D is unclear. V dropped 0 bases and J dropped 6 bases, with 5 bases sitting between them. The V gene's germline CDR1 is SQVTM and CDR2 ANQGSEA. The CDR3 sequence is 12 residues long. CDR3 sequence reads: CSVEDWAGELFF. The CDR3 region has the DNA TGCAGCGTTGAAGATTGGGCCGGGGAGCTGTTTTTT.

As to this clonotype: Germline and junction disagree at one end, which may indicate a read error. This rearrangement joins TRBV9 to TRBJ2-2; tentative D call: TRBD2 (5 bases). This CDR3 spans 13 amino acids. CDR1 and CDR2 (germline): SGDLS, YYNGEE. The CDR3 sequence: CASSLVSTGELVF. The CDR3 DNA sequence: TGTGCCAGCAGCCTAGTAAGCACCGGGGAGCTGGTTTTT. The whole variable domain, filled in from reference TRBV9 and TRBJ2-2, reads DSGVTQTPKHLITATGQRVTLRCSPRSGDLSVYWYQQSLDQGLQFLIQYYNGEERAKGNILERFSAQQFPDLHSELNLSSLELGDSALYFCASSLVSTGELVFGEGSRLTVL.